This T cell receptor (beta chain) was profiled in a study of regulatory T cells in long-lasting Graves disease. Study-level results: Persistent disease preferred TRBV28, TRBJ1-2 and TRBJ2-5; new disease, TRBV20-1 and TRBJ2-1. Persistent patients had a count of shared public clonotypes (around 2,500) that exceeded that of new patients (about 970).

The time point denotes: persistent/refractory GD, antithyroid drugs over 5 years with positive TRAb. RNA isolated from PBMCs was used to make the TCR library. With iRepertoire HTBI primers and Arm-PCR of CDR3 regions, TCR beta libraries were built. TCRdb fed the multiplex PCR reads into MiXCR, producing one record per CDR3 protein. The sample consists of 650,000 to 850,000 distinct CDR3 sequences, around 30% of them appearing once. Note on this clonotype: Its cognate antigen is unknown.

This CDR3 spans 13 amino acids. From germline, CDR1 is DFQATT and CDR2 SNEGSKA (reference sequence). V lost 1 base to trimming and J lost 3 bases; unmatched junction nucleotides: 2. The TCR sequence derives from a female donor with Graves disease. This material consisted of peripheral blood mononuclear cells (PBMCs), taken when the disease was refractory, from a patient treated with antithyroid drugs. The V and J genes are TRBV20-1 and TRBJ1-2; 7 bases map to TRBD1. This chain's CDR3 is CSARGTGDYGYTF. CDR3 coding DNA: TGCAGTGCTAGAGGAACAGGGGACTATGGCTACACCTTC.